One sample yielded the 9 T cell receptor beta chains listed below, sequenced in a study of cytomegalovirus exposure and HLA in healthy donors. This PCR relied on a set of 60 Vbeta primers and 13 Jbeta primers. The assay was immunoSEQ multiplex PCR, and TCRdb's table has in-frame clones only and misses some. The data show 170,000 or so clones, 80% seen once. Sequencing input: PBMCs. Receptor source: a boy between 10 and 17 years old in good health and CMV-seronegative.

This clone was seen only once. The chain carries TRBV7-2 and TRBJ1-1; 7 nucleotides align to TRBD1. Germline lookup yields CDR1 SGHTA and CDR2 FQGNSA. With V trimmed by 5 bases and J by 1 base, 19 bases remained unmatched. CDR3 length: 19 amino acids. The CDR3 DNA reads TGTGCCAGCAGCGTACGAACCTTCTCCGACAGGGTCCGGAACACTGAAGCTTTCTTT. This sequence encodes CASSVRTFSDRVRNTEAFF.

V and J are TRBV7-9 and TRBJ2-3, with TRBD1 matching 7 bases. The CDR3 is 16 amino acids. Germline CDR1 and CDR2: SEHNR and FQNEAQ (reference sequence). Unmatched junction bases numbered 10, after V lost 6 bases and J lost 1 base. The CDR3 sequence is CASSLRDSVRTDTQYF. In nucleotides, the CDR3 is TGTGCCAGCAGTCTCCGGGACAGCGTTCGCACAGATACGCAGTATTTT.

This clone came up a few times. The chain couples TRBV19 to TRBJ1-1; the D gene is possibly TRBD1 (5 bases). Trimming shortened V by 7 bases and J by 1 base, and 28 bases separated the two germline ends. The CDR3 sequence is 19 residues long. Germline V gene sequence: CDR1 LNHDA, CDR2 SQIVND (reference sequence). The CDR3 region has the DNA TGTGCCAGTACCTCTTGGTGGGCCGGTGGGGCCGCACGGAACACTGAAGCTTTCTTT. This translates into CASTSWWAGGAARNTEAFF.

The gene calls are TRBV7-3 and TRBJ2-3; possible D gene TRBD2, 5 bases. Trimming took 2 bases from V and 5 from J, leaving 8 bases between them. From germline, CDR1 is SGHTA and CDR2 FQGTGA. The CDR3 totals 13 residues. CDR3 amino acids: CASSLAGQDTQYF. The CDR3 bases are TGTGCCAGCAGCTTAGCGGGCCAAGATACGCAGTATTTT.

The chain couples TRBV6-6 to TRBJ2-7, with D possibly matching TRBD1 (5 bases). Germline values: CDR1 MNHNY, CDR2 SVGAGI (reference sequence). The CDR3 sequence is 13 residues long. The V and J ends lost 2 bases and 5 bases respectively, with 10 bases between them. In DNA, the CDR3 is TGTGCCAGCAGTTACGAACAGGACAACGAGCAGTACTTC. This gives the protein CASSYEQDNEQYF.

This rearrangement joins TRBV5-1 to TRBJ1-2; D possibly corresponds to TRBD1 (6 bases). The CDR3 covers 15 residues. Germline lookup yields CDR1 SGHRS and CDR2 YFSETQ. V was pared by 2 bases and J by 5 bases, with 16 bases between. The CDR3 DNA reads as TGCGCCAGCAGCTTACAGGGTGGACTGGAATATGGCTACACCTTC. Residues: CASSLQGGLEYGYTF.

The chain uses TRBV1 and TRBJ2-2; TRBD1 was called by the table and not checked on the DNA. TRBV1 represents a pseudogene. The length of the CDR3 is 20 residues. The CDR3 DNA sequence: TGCACCAGCAGCCAAGACAGAATGGTTGAACAGGGTTGGGCCACCGGGGAGCTGTTTTTT. Its translation is CTSSQDRMVEQGWATGELFF.

This rearrangement joins TRBV29-1 to TRBJ2-5, with D possibly matching TRBD2 (5 bases). The assigned J gene may be wrong: the sequence end matches TRBJ2-7 better. The CDR3 covers 13 residues. The germline V gene encodes CDR1 SQVTM and CDR2 ANQGSEA. The chain's CDR3 is CSVGPRATYEQYF. The CDR3 region has the DNA TGCAGCGTTGGTCCGCGGGCCACCTACGAGCAGTACTTC.

The V call is TRBV30, the J call TRBJ1-2; tentatively, D is TRBD1 (5 bases). Deletions cut 3 bases from V and 1 base from J, with 12 bases between. The CDR3 has 14 residues. CDR1 is GTSNPN, CDR2 SVGIG, per germline (reference sequence). The CDR3 nucleotides are TGTGCCTGGAGAAGCGGGGGAGGTAACTATGGCTACACCTTC. Translated: CAWRSGGGNYGYTF.